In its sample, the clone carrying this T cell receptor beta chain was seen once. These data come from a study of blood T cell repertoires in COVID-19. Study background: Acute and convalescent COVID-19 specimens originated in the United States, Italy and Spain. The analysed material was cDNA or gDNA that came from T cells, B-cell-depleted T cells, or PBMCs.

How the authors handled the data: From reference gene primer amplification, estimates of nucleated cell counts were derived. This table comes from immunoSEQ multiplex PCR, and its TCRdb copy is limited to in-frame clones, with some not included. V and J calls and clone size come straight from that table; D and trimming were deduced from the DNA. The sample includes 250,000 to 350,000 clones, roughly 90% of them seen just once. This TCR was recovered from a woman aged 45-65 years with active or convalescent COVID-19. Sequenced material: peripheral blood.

The CDR3 protein is CASSLPQSTEAFF. CDR3 DNA sequence: TGTGCCAGCAGCTTACCACAGAGCACTGAAGCTTTCTTT. This chain joins TRBV7-9 and TRBJ1-1; D uncertain. Trimming pared 2 bases from V and 4 bases from J, leaving 8 bases between. The CDR3 runs 13 residues. Germline CDR1 SEHNR, CDR2 FQNEAQ (reference sequence). The whole variable domain, remainder taken from reference TRBV7-9 and TRBJ1-1, is DTGVSQNPRHKITKRGQNVTFRCDPISEHNRLYWYRQTLGQGPEFLTYFQNEAQLEKSRLLSDRFSAERPKGSFSTLEIQRTEQGDSAMYLCASSLPQSTEAFFGQGTRLTVV.